The rows below give T cell receptor beta chains drawn from one sample of a study of blood T cell repertoires in COVID-19. Sequencing used immunoSEQ multiplex PCR; TCRdb keeps in-frame clones, though not all of them. The sample holds 80,000 or so clones, 85% seen once. Source material: peripheral blood. These receptors originate from a man aged 55 to 69 with COVID-19, enrolled during active disease. CDR3s include the opening cysteine and the closing phenylalanine or tryptophan. A D gene is named only where the DNA matches it firmly. Clone size, where shown, is once, few, many, or a class for clones that have expanded.

d_gene	v_gene	j_gene	abundance	CDR3nt	CDR3aa
TRBD1	TRBV7-9	TRBJ2-1	.	TGTGCCATTGGGACAGGGGGGAAATATGAGCAGTTCTTC	CAIGTGGKYEQFF
.	TRBV5-1	TRBJ1-2	.	TGCGCCAGCAGCTGGGACTTAGCTAACTATGGCTACACCTTC	CASSWDLANYGYTF
TRBD2	TRBV13	TRBJ2-7	.	TGTGCCAGCAGCGCCAGACTAGCGGGAGCTATATTCGAGCAGTACTTC	CASSARLAGAIFEQYF
TRBD1	TRBV18	TRBJ1-5	.	TGTGCCAGCTCACCACCCCAGGACAGGGCTCAGCCCCAGCATTTT	CASSPPQDRAQPQHF
TRBD1	TRBV5-4	TRBJ2-7	.	TGTGCCAGCAGCCCGACAGGGTCCGTCTACGAGCAGTACTTC	CASSPTGSVYEQYF
TRBD1	TRBV6-1	TRBJ1-5	.	TGTGCCAGCAGTGAACCAGGGGGCAGAGGTCAGCCCCAGCATTTT	CASSEPGGRGQPQHF
TRBD1	TRBV5-5	TRBJ2-5	.	TGTGCCAGCAGCTCGGACGCAGGGGGTGGGGAGACCCAGTACTTC	CASSSDAGGGETQYF
TRBD1	TRBV28	TRBJ1-4	few	TGTGCCAGCAGTTTACCTCAGGGGGCTAATGAAAAACTGTTTTTT	CASSLPQGANEKLFF
.	TRBV19	TRBJ1-5	.	TGTGCCAGTAGTATGAGTTGGGGGGGTCAGCCCCAGCATTTT	CASSMSWGGQPQHF
.	TRBV7-2	TRBJ1-1	few	TGTGCCAGCAGGCCCAGCAGGGCAGGGGTCCCAGGGGCTTTCTTT	CASRPSRAGVPGAFF